This TCR beta chain was retrieved from a study of metastatic and nonmetastatic thyroid tumors. This clone was counted between two and nine times. Germline assignment: CDR1 ENHRY and CDR2 SYGVKD. The CDR3 sequence is 17 residues long. V lost 6 bases, J lost 8 bases, and 26 bases lay in between. Ahead of thyroid surgery, no patient had received treatment of any kind. TCRdb re-analyzed the PCR reads through MiXCR. This sample carries under 5,000 clones, nearly 35% of them seen once, and the ten largest clones take around 30%. This TCR was sampled from a female donor with papillary thyroid cancer or a benign thyroid nodule (not recorded which). Some clones in this sample may be carry-over from other donors' samples. V and J are TRBV10-3 and TRBJ2-1; TRBD2 is a possible D gene (5 bases). The sequencing sample was made of adjacent normal tissue. CDR3 sequence (DNA): TGTGCCATCAGAGACCCACTCACTAGTCAACGATGCGATGAGCAGTTCTTC. Protein sequence: CAIRDPLTSQRCDEQFF.